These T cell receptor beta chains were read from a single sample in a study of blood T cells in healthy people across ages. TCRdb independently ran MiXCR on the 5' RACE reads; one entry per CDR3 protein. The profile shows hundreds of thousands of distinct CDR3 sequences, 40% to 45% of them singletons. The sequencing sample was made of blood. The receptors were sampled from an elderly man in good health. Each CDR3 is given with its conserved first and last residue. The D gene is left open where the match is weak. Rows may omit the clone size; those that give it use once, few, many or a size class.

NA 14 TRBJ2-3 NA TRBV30 TGTGCCTGGAGTGAATGGGGGGGCAATCAGCCCCAGTATTTT CAWSEWGGNQPQYF
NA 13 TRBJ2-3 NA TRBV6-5 TGTGCCAACAGACGGGACAGCACAGATACGCAGTATTTT CANRRDSTDTQYF
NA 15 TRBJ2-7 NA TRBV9 TGTGCCAGCAGCGTAGGACAGGGAGGTTACTACGAGCAGTACTTC CASSVGQGGYYEQYF
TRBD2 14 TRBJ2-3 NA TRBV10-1 TGCGCCAGCGGTGTCGCGGGGGGGCAAGATACGCAGTATTTT CASGVAGGQDTQYF
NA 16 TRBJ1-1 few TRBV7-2 TGTGCCAGCAGCTTAGTGGGTGCAGGAGTGAACACTGAAGCTTTCTTT CASSLVGAGVNTEAFF
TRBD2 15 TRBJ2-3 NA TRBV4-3 TGCGCCAGCAGCCAAGTAACGGGAGGGACAGATACGCAGTATTTT CASSQVTGGTDTQYF
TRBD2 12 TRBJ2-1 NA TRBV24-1 TGTGCCACCAGTGAATTAGCGGGAGTTAAGTTCTTC CATSELAGVKFF
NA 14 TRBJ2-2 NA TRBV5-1 TGCGCCAGCAGCAAGGAACAGAACACCGGGGAGCTGTTTTTT CASSKEQNTGELFF
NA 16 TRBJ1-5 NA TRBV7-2 TGTGCCGGCAGCTTAGCCGGTGTGACAGGCAATCAGCCCCAGCATTTT CAGSLAGVTGNQPQHF
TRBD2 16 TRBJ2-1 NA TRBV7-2 TGTGCCAGCAGCTTAGCAGCTAGCGGGAGGTGGAATGAGCAGTTCTTC CASSLAASGRWNEQFF
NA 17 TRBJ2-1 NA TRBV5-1 TGCGCCAGCAGCTTGGGGCGGGGGACATCTCTCTACAATGAGCAGTTCTTC CASSLGRGTSLYNEQFF
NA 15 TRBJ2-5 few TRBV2 TGTGCCAGCAGTGAAGCGGGGATCTCCCAAGAGACCCAGTACTTC CASSEAGISQETQYF
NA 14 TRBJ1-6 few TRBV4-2 TGTGCCAGCAGCCAGGGGACGGGCGGTTCACCCCTCCACTTT CASSQGTGGSPLHF
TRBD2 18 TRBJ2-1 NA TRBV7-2 TGTGCCAGCAGCTTAGGCCGACTGCGCGGGAGGATCTACAATGGGCAGTTCTTC CASSLGRLRGRIYNGQFF
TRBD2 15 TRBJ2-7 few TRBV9 TGTGCCAGCAGCGGGATAGCGGGCCCCTCCTACGAGCAGTACTTC CASSGIAGPSYEQYF
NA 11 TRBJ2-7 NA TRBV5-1 TGCGCCAGTCAGGGGAACTACGAGCAGTACTTC CASQGNYEQYF
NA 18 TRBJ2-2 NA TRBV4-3 TGCGCCAGCAGCCAAGTGGGGCCTCGGACAACGAACACCGGGGAGCTGTTTTTT CASSQVGPRTTNTGELFF
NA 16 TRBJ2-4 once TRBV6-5 TGTGCCAGCAGTTACTCACCAGGCTCAACCAAAAACATTCAGTACTTC CASSYSPGSTKNIQYF
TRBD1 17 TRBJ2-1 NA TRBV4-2 TGTGCCAGCAGCCACCCTGACGGGACAGGGGCCTACAATGAGCAGTTCTTC CASSHPDGTGAYNEQFF
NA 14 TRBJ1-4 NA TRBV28 TGTGCCAGCACCACCACCATCAAAGGGGAAAAACTGTTTTTT CASTTTIKGEKLFF
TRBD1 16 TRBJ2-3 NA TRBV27 TGTGCCAGCAGTTTATCGGACAGGGGTTTGGGAGATACGCAGTATTTT CASSLSDRGLGDTQYF
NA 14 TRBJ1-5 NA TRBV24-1 TGTGCCACCAGTGACCCCGGGACTAATCAGCCCCAGCATTTT CATSDPGTNQPQHF